These 17 T cell receptor beta chains were sequenced from one sample in a study of response to subunit inactivated influenza vaccine. TCRdb recomputed calls from the RT-PCR reads with MiXCR, one row per CDR3 protein. Of under 850,000 distinct CDR3 sequences in the sample, approximately 17% were seen once. This specimen consisted of PBMCs from blood, obtained approximately 5 days after vaccination. The receptor source for this set is a man aged 50 to 60 who received an inactivated influenza vaccine.

This clonotype was detected a few times. One end of the junction fails to match germline, which may point to a read error. The rearrangement uses TRBV29-1 and TRBJ2-5; 7 bases align to TRBD1. The CDR3 spans 13 residues. Germline CDR1 is SQVTM and CDR2 is ANQGSEA. CDR3 in amino acids: CSAEDRVQETQYF. CDR3 bases: TGCAGCGCTGAAGACAGGGTACAAGAGACCCAGTACTTC.

This clonotype was detected only a few times. Because the CDR3's place on the DNA is in doubt, the DNA is left out and the CDR3 is given as listed by TCRdb. V is TRBV7-2 and J is TRBJ2-3; TRBD1 was called by the table and not checked on the DNA. The CDR3 comprises 15 residues, both ends counted. Germline loops: CDR1 SGHTA, CDR2 FQGNSA. The chain's CDR3 is CASSLVGQGASLRYF.

The J gene is TRBJ2-7, the V gene TRBV7-8; 7 nucleotides agree with TRBD2. Losses at the gene ends were 0 bases for V and 0 bases for J; bases not matched to a gene: 5. Germline V gene sequence: CDR1 SGHVS, CDR2 FQNEAQ. The CDR3 loop spans 16 amino acids. The CDR3 is CASSLALADDSYEQYF. CDR3 nucleotides: TGTGCCAGCAGCTTAGCTCTAGCGGATGACTCCTACGAGCAGTACTTC.

This clonotype appeared many times. This chain links TRBV29-1 with TRBJ2-7; 10 positions agree with TRBD1. In germline, CDR1 is SQVTM, CDR2 ANQGSEA. The CDR3 spans 15 residues. The V gene end was trimmed by 7 bases and the J gene end by 1 base; junction bases not matched to a gene: 10. The CDR3 nucleotides read TGCAGCGCCCGATCCCGGGACAGGGGTTCCTACGAGCAGTACTTC. It encodes CSARSRDRGSYEQYF.

This clonotype was seen more than once but under ten times. The J gene is TRBJ1-2, the V gene TRBV5-5; perhaps TRBD1 as D (5 bases). CDR3 length: 17 residues. Looked up from germline, CDR1 is SGHKS and CDR2 is YYEKEE (reference sequence). The V end lost 7 bases, the J end lost 8 bases, and 30 bases lay between the germline ends. The CDR3 loop reads CASGGLGVLSLREGYTF. DNA for the CDR3: TGTGCCAGCGGCGGTCTGGGGGTCCTTTCCCTGAGGGAGGGCTACACCTTC. The entire variable domain, with the rest obtained from reference TRBV5-5 and TRBJ1-2, is as follows: DAGVTQSPTHLIKTRGQQVTLRCSPISGHKSVSWYQQVLGQGPQFIFQYYEKEERGRGNFPDRFSARQFPNYSSELNVNALLLGDSALYLCASGGLGVLSLREGYTFGSGTRLTVV.

In this sample, this clonotype turned up a few times. The J gene is TRBJ1-1, the V gene TRBV3-1, with a tentative D call TRBD1 (6 bases). Germline assignment: CDR1 LGHDT and CDR2 YNNKEL (reference sequence). The CDR3 is 13 amino acids. V was shortened by 0 bases and J by 11 bases, with 13 bases between the two germline ends. The CDR3 region is CASSQEGGGRAFF. The DNA for the CDR3 is TGTGCCAGCAGCCAAGAAGGCGGGGGCCGGGCTTTCTTT.

This chain links TRBV10-3 with TRBJ2-1; D gene ambiguous. Germline lookup yields CDR1 ENHRY and CDR2 SYGVKD. V shed 5 bases and J shed 7 bases, with 15 bases lying between them. The CDR3 contains 14 residues. CDR3 region: CAISPSGQVNEQFF. CDR3 nucleotides: TGTGCCATCAGTCCGAGTGGTCAGGTTAATGAGCAGTTCTTC.

This clonotype has ten or more counts. CDR3 coding DNA: TGTGCCAGCAGTTACGGGACTAGCAGCTACGAGCAGTACTTC. It encodes CASSYGTSSYEQYF. V usage is TRBV6-5 and J usage is TRBJ2-7; 9 bases align to TRBD2. The germline gives CDR1 MNHEY, CDR2 SVGAGI. CDR3 length: 14 amino acids. The ends lost 2 bases at V and 3 bases at J; junction bases unmatched: 2.

This clonotype was counted a few times. The J gene is TRBJ1-1, the V gene TRBV12-3 or TRBV12-4; 7 bases line up with TRBD1. V gave up 7 bases and J gave up 4 bases; unmatched junction bases: 9. The CDR3 spans 14 residues. The DNA of the CDR3 is TGTGCCAGCATGAGGGACAGTCTCGGCACTGAAGCTTTCTTT. The encoded protein is CASMRDSLGTEAFF.

The chain couples TRBV5-1 to TRBJ2-5; TRBD2 aligns across 7 bases. CDR1 and CDR2 from the germline V gene are SGHRS and YFSETQ. CDR3 length: 15 amino acids. Losses at the gene ends were 4 bases for V and 3 bases for J; bases not matched to a gene: 9. CDR3 amino acids: CASSLTGLPEETQYF. DNA for the CDR3: TGCGCCAGCAGCCTGACGGGACTACCAGAAGAGACCCAGTACTTC.

V and J are TRBV7-2 and TRBJ2-5; a possible D gene is TRBD2 (6 bases). This CDR3 comprises 14 residues. Trimming took off 3 bases at V and 0 bases at J, with 8 bases between the two ends. CDR1 is SGHTA, CDR2 FQGNSA, per germline. Here the CDR3 reads CASSFRDYQETQYF. The CDR3 region has the DNA TGTGCCAGCAGCTTCCGGGACTACCAAGAGACCCAGTACTTC.

This chain uses TRBV9 with TRBJ2-1, with D possibly being TRBD2 (5 bases). V dropped 3 bases and J dropped 1 base, with 14 bases sitting between them. This CDR3 spans 16 amino acids. Looked up from germline, CDR1 is SGDLS and CDR2 is YYNGEE. The CDR3 DNA reads TGTGCCAGCAGCGCCCGGTTGAGGGATTCCTACAATGAGCAGTTCTTC. Translating it yields CASSARLRDSYNEQFF.

The chain couples TRBV5-1 to TRBJ2-5, with 9 bases lining up with TRBD1. The CDR3 has 14 residues. Germline loops: CDR1 SGHRS, CDR2 YFSETQ. The J segment lost 0 bases and the V segment lost 4 bases, leaving 1 base of the junction unmatched. The CDR3 protein is CASSGTGYQETQYF. CDR3 coding DNA: TGCGCCAGCAGCGGGACAGGGTACCAAGAGACCCAGTACTTC.

The chain recombines TRBV10-3 with TRBJ1-1; 9 bases align to TRBD1. CDR1 and CDR2 from the germline V gene are ENHRY and SYGVKD. This CDR3 has 12 amino acids. Trimming took 5 bases from V and 8 from J; bases not matched to a gene: 3. The CDR3 region is CAISTGGWEAFF. The CDR3 DNA sequence: TGTGCCATCAGTACAGGGGGCTGGGAAGCTTTCTTT.

The rearrangement links TRBV5-1 to TRBJ2-5, with D perhaps being TRBD1 or TRBD2 (6 bases each). Germline lookup yields CDR1 SGHRS and CDR2 YFSETQ. This CDR3 has 15 residues. V lost 4 bases and J lost 4, with 17 bases in between. In nucleotides, the CDR3 is TGCGCCAGCAGCGCCGGAGGGGGACGTGTAGAGACCCAGTACTTC. Protein sequence: CASSAGGGRVETQYF.

This clonotype turned up a few times. The V gene is TRBV5-1, the J gene TRBJ2-1; possibly TRBD1 for D (5 bases). The CDR3 is 15 amino acids. Trimming removed 0 bases at V and 6 bases at J, with 13 bases between. The germline CDR1 and CDR2 sequences are SGHRS and YFSETQ. This CDR3 reads CASSLARERFNEQFF. The CDR3, as DNA: TGCGCCAGCAGCTTGGCCAGGGAAAGGTTCAATGAGCAGTTCTTC.

J is TRBJ2-7 and V is TRBV27, with 10 nucleotides matching TRBD2. V was clipped by 0 bases and J by 4 bases; unmatched bases: 3. This CDR3 has 15 amino acids. Looked up from germline, CDR1 is MNHEY and CDR2 is SMNVEV (reference sequence). In DNA form, the CDR3 reads TGTGCCAGCAGTTTATCTTCTAGCGGGGGATACGAGCAGTACTTC. Translating gives CASSLSSSGGYEQYF.